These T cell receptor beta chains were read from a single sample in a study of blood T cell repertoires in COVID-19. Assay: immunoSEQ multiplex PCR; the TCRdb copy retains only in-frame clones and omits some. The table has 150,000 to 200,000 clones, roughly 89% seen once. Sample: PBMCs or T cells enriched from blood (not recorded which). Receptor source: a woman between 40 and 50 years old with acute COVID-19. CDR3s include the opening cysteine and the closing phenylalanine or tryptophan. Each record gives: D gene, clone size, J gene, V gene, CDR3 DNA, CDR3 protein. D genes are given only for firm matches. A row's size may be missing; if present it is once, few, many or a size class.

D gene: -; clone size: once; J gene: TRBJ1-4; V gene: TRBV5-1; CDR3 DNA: TGCGCCAGCAGCGAGATACAGGGCCTAAGGGATGAAAAACTGTTTTTT; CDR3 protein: CASSEIQGLRDEKLFF
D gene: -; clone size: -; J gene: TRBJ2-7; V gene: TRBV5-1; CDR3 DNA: TGCGCCAGCAGCTTGGAGGGAGTATCCTACGAGCAGTACTTC; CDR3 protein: CASSLEGVSYEQYF
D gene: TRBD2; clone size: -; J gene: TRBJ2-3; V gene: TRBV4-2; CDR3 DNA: TGTGCCAGCAGCCAAGAGGGGACTAGCGGGGGGCCAGATACGCAGTATTTT; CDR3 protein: CASSQEGTSGGPDTQYF
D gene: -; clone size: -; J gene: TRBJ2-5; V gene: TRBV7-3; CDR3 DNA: TGTGCCAGCAGCTTAGGGTCTACAGGGCAAGAGACCCAGTACTTC; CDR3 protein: CASSLGSTGQETQYF
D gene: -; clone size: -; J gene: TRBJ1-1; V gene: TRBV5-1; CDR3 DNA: TGCGCCAGCAGAAAACAGGAAACCTTGAACACTGAAGCTTTCTTT; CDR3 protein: CASRKQETLNTEAFF
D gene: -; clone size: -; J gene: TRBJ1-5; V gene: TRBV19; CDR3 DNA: TGTGCCAGTAGTATGGGGCAGACAGGTGGTCAGCCCCAGCATTTT; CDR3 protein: CASSMGQTGGQPQHF
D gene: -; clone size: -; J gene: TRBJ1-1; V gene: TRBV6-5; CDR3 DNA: TGTGCCAGCAGCAGGGTCAACACTGAAGCTTTCTTT; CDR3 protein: CASSRVNTEAFF
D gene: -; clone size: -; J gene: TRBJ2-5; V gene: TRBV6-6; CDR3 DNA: TGTGCCAGCAGTTTCTCGATCGGGCAAGAGACCCAGTACTTC; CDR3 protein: CASSFSIGQETQYF
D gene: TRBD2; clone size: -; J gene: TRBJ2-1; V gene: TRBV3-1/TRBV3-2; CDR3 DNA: TGTGCCAGCAGCCTCTTAGGACTAGCGGGGGGGTACAATGAGCAGTTCTTC; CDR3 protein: CASSLLGLAGGYNEQFF
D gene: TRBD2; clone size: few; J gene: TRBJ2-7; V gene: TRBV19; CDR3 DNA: TGTGCCAGTAGTATCTGGTTAGCGGGAGAGGACGAGCAGTACTTC; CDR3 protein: CASSIWLAGEDEQYF
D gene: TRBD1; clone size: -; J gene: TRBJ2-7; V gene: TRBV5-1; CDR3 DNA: TGCGCCAGCAGCGGGACAGGGTTGACCTCCTACGAGCAGTACTTC; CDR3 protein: CASSGTGLTSYEQYF
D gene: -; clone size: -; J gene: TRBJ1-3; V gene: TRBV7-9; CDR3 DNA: TGTGCCAGCAGGAGGGACTCGTCTGGAAACACCATATATTTT; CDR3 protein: CASRRDSSGNTIYF
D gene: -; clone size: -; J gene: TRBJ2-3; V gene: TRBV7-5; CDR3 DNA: TGTGTCAGAAGTTCCAGGGGGACAGATACGCAGTATTTT; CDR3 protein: CVRSSRGTDTQYF
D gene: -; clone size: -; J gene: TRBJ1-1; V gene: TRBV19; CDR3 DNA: TGTGCCAGTAGTATAGCCCCCGCCCCCAGGGGCACTGAAGCTTTCTTT; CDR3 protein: CASSIAPAPRGTEAFF
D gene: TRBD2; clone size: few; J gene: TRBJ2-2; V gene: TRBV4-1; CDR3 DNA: TGCGCCAGCAGCCAAGAGGCGGCTAGCGGGGTACAACCGAACACCGGGGAGCTGTTTTTT; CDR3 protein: CASSQEAASGVQPNTGELFF
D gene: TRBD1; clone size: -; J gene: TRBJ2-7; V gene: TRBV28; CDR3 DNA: TGTGCCAGCACCCATAGTGGGACAGGAAGGCAGTACTTC; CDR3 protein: CASTHSGTGRQYF
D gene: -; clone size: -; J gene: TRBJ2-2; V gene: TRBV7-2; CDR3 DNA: TGTGCCAGCAGCTTAGGGGACTTATCGACCGGGGAGCTGTTTTTT; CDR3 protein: CASSLGDLSTGELFF
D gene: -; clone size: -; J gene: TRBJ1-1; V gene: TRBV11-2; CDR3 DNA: TGTGCCAGCAGCTTAGATCGGGGGGGGCGGGTGAACACTGAAGCTTTCTTT; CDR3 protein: CASSLDRGGRVNTEAFF
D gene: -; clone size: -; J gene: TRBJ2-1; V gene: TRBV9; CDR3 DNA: TGTGCCAGCAGCGTAGGAGACTACAATGAGCAGTTCTTC; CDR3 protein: CASSVGDYNEQFF
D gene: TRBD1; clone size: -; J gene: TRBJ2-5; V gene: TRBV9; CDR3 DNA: TGTGCCAGCAGCGTAGAGGGGGCCAGCGAGACCCAGTACTTC; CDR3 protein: CASSVEGASETQYF
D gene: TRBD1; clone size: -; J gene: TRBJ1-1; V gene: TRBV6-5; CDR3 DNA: TGTGCCAGCACCGAGACACAGGGGCGCACTGAAGCTTTCTTT; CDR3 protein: CASTETQGRTEAFF
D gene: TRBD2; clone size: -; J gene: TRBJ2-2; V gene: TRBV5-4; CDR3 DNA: TGTGCCAGCAGCTTGGGACTAGCGGGAGCCGGGGAGCTGTTTTTT; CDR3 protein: CASSLGLAGAGELFF
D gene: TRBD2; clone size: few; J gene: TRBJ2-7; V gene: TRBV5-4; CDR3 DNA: TGTGCCAGCAGCATAGCGGGGGGGAACTACGAGCAGTACTTC; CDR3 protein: CASSIAGGNYEQYF
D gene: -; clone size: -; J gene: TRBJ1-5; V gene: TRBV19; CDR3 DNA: TGTGCCAGTAGTATAGCGGGGGGCGGGCAGCCCCAGCATTTT; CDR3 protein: CASSIAGGGQPQHF
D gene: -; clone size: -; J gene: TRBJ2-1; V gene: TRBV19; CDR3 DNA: TGTGCCAGTAACCTAGGGGGTGAGCAGTTCTTC; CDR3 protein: CASNLGGEQFF
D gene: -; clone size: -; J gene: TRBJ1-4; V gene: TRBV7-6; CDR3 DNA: TGTGCCAGCAGCTTGGCCCCTGTAAATGAAAAACTGTTTTTT; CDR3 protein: CASSLAPVNEKLFF
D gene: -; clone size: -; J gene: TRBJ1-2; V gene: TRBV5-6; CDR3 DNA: TGTGCCAGCAGCCCTCAGGGGTCGCTCTATGGCTACACCTTC; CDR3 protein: CASSPQGSLYGYTF
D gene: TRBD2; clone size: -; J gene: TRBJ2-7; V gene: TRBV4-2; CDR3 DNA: TGTGCCAGCAGCCAAGATAGCGGGAGGGCCGGCGAGCAGTACTTC; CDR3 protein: CASSQDSGRAGEQYF
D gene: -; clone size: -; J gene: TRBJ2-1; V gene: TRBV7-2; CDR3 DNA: TGTGCCAGCAGCTTAGTAAGTTCCAACGGGAACAATGAGCAGTTCTTC; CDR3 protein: CASSLVSSNGNNEQFF
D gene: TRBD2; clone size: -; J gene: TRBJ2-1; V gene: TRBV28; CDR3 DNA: TGTGCCAGCAGTTTCGGGACTAGCGGGGTAAATGAGCAGTTCTTC; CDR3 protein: CASSFGTSGVNEQFF
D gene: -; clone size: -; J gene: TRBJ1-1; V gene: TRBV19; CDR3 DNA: TGTGCCAGTAGTATGGGGCGTTCCAACACTGAAGCTTTCTTT; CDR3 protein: CASSMGRSNTEAFF
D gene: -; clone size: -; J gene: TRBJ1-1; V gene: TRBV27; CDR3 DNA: TGTGCCAGCAGTGTAAAAACGGGACTGCCGAACACTGAAGCTTTCTTT; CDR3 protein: CASSVKTGLPNTEAFF
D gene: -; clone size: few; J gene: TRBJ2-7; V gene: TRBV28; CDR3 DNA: TGTGCCAGCAGTTTAGGCCGATCCTACGAGCAGTACTTC; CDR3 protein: CASSLGRSYEQYF
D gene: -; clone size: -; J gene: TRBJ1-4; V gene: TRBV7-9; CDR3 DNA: TGTGCCAGCAGCTTTACATATACGGGTACTAATGAAAAACTGTTTTTT; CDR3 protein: CASSFTYTGTNEKLFF
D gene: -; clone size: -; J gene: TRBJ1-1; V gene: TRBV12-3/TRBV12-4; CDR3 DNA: TGTGCCAGCAGGGATCCGCCGGGACAACGAGCTTTCTTT; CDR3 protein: CASRDPPGQRAFF
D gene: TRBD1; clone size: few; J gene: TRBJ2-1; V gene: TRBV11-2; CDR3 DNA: TGTGCCAGCAGCCTCGGACAGGGGGATACAAACAATGAGCAGTTCTTC; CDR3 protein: CASSLGQGDTNNEQFF
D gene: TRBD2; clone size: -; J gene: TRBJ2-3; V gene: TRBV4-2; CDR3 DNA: TGTGCCAGCAGCCAAGATACTAGCGGCCAGGGCACAGATACGCAGTATTTT; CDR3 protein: CASSQDTSGQGTDTQYF
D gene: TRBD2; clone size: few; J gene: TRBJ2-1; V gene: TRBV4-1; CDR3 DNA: TGCGCCAGCAGCCTCCTACGCCCGACTAGCGGGGGGGCCGCGGCCAATGAGCAGTTCTTC; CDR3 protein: CASSLLRPTSGGAAANEQFF
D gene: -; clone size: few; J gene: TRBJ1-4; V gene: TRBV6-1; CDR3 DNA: TGTGCCAGCAGTGAAGTCGGTGGGGGCCAACTGTTTTTT; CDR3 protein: CASSEVGGGQLFF
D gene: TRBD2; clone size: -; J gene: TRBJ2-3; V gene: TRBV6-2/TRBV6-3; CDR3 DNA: TGTGCCAGCAGTAGACTAGCGGGGGAGGGGATCGATACGCAGTATTTT; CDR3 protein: CASSRLAGEGIDTQYF
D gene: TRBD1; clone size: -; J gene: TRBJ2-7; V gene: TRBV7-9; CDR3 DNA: TGTGCCAGCAGGCGCCCCGGGACAGGGATCTACGAGCAGTACTTC; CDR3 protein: CASRRPGTGIYEQYF
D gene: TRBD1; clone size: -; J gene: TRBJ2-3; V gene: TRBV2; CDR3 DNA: TGTGCCAGCCCCGGGACAGGGGGTCCCGATACGCAGTATTTT; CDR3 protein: CASPGTGGPDTQYF
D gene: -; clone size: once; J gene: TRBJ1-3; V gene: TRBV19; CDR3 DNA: TGTGCCAGTAGTATCCCAAACTCTGGAAACACCATATATTTT; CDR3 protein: CASSIPNSGNTIYF
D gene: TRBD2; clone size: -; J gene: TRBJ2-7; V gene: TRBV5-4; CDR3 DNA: TGTGCCAGCAGCTTGACTAGCGGGTACTCGGGCGAGCAGTACTTC; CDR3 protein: CASSLTSGYSGEQYF
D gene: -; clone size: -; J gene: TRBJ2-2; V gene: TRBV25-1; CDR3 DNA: TGTGCCAGCAGTGAACAGGGCAGGGAACAATACGGGGAGCTGTTTTTT; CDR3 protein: CASSEQGREQYGELFF
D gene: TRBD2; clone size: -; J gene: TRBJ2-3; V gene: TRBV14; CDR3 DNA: TGTGCCAGCAGCACGGGACTAGCAAACACAGATACGCAGTATTTT; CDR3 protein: CASSTGLANTDTQYF
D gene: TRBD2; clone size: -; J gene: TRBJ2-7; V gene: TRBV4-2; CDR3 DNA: TGTGCCAGCAGCCAAGGAGGGAGTAGCGGGAGGTTCTACGAGCAGTACTTC; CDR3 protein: CASSQGGSSGRFYEQYF
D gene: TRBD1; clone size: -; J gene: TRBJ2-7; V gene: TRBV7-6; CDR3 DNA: TGTGCCAGCAGCTTACAGGGGACAGGGGACTACGAGCAGTACTTC; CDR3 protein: CASSLQGTGDYEQYF
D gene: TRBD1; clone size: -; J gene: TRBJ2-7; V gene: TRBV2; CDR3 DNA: TGTGCCAGCAGTGAGCACAGGGGACCCTACGAGCAGTACTTC; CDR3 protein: CASSEHRGPYEQYF
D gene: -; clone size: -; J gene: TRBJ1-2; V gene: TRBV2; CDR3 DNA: TGTGCCAGCACTCTAACAGGGCGAGTGAACACCTTC; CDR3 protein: CASTLTGRVNTF
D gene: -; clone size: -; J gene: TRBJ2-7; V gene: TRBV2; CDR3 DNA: TGTGCCAGCAGTGAAGCCCTCGGTGTGGGGGGCTACGAGCAGTACTTC; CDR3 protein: CASSEALGVGGYEQYF
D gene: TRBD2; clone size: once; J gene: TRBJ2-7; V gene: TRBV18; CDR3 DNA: TGTGCCAGCTCACCCCGGGGGGAGATCTACGAGCAGTACTTC; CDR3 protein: CASSPRGEIYEQYF
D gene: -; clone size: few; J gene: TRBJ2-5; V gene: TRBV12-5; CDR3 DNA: TGTGCTAGTGGTTTGGTACGTTGGGACATAGAGACCCAGTACTTC; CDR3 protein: CASGLVRWDIETQYF
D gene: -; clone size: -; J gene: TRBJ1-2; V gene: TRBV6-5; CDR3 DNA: TGTGCCAGCACTCGGGGGGATTTCTATGGCTACACCTTC; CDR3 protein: CASTRGDFYGYTF
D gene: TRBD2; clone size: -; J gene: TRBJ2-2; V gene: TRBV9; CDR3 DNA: TGTGCCAGCAGCTCGAGTCTAGCGGGGGGTGACACCGGGGAGCTGTTTTTT; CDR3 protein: CASSSSLAGGDTGELFF